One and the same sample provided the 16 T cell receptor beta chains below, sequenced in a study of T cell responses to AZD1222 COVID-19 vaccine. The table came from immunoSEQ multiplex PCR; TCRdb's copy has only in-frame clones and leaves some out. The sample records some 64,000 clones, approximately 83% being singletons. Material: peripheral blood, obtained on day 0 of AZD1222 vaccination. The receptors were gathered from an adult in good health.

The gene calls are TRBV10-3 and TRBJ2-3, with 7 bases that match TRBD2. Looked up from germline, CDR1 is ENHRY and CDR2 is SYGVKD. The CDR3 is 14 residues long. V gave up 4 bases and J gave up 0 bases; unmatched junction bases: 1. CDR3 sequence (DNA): TGTGCCATCAGTGGTAGCGGGAGCACAGATACGCAGTATTTT. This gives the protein CAISGSGSTDTQYF.

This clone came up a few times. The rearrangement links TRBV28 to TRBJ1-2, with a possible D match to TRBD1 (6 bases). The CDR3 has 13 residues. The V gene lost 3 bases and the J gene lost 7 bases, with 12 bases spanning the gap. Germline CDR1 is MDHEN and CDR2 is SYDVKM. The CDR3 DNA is TGTGCCAGCAGTTTGGGGGCGGGTAGTGGCTACACCTTC. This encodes CASSLGAGSGYTF.

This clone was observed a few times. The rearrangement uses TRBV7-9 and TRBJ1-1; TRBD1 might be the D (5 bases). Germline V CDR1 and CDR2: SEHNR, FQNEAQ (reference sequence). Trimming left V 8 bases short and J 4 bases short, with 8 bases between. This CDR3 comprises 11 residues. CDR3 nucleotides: TGTGCCAGCGGGGCAGGCACTGAAGCTTTCTTT. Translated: CASGAGTEAFF. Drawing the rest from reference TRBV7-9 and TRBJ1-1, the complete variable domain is DTGVSQNPRHKITKRGQNVTFRCDPISEHNRLYWYRQTLGQGPEFLTYFQNEAQLEKSRLLSDRFSAERPKGSFSTLEIQRTEQGDSAMYLCASGAGTEAFFGQGTRLTVV.

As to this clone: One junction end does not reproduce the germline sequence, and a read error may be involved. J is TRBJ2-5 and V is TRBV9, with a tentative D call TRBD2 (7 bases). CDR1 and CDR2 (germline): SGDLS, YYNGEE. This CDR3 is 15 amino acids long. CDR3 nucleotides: TGTGCCCGCAGCGTCGGGGGGCCAACGGGGGAGACCCAGTACTTC. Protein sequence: CARSVGGPTGETQYF. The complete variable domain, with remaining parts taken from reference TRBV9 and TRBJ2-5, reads DSGVTQTPKHLITATGQRVTLRCSPRSGDLSVYWYQQSLDQGLQFLIQYYNGEERAKGNILERFSAQQFPDLHSELNLSSLELGDSALYFCARSVGGPTGETQYFGPGTRLLVL.

As DNA, the CDR3 is TGTGCCAGCAGTTTAGAACAGGGCCTGTCCTACGAGCAGTACTTC. Translating it yields CASSLEQGLSYEQYF. The rearrangement joins TRBV27 to TRBJ2-7, with a tentative D call TRBD1 (6 bases). Trimming removed 2 bases from V and 1 base from J, with 12 bases in between. Germline V gene sequence: CDR1 MNHEY, CDR2 SMNVEV (reference sequence). This CDR3 has 15 amino acids.

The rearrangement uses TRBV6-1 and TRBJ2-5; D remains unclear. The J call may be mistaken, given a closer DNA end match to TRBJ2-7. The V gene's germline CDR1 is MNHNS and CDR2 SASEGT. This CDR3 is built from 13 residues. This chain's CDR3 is CASSENPLYEQYF. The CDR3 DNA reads TGTGCCAGCAGTGAAAACCCCCTCTACGAGCAGTACTTC.

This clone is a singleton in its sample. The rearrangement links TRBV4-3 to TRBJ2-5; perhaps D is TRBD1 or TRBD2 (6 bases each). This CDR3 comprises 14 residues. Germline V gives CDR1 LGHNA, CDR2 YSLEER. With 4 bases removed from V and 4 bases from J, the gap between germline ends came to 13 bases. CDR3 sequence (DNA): TGCGCCAGCAGCCCACAGGGCGGGGTAGAGACCCAGTACTTC. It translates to CASSPQGGVETQYF.

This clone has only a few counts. CDR3 protein: CASGRGPQEPQHF. CDR3 DNA sequence: TGTGCCAGCGGCAGGGGGCCCCAGGAGCCCCAGCATTTT. This chain joins TRBV28 and TRBJ1-5, with 8 bases matching TRBD1. J gave up 8 bases and V 8 bases, and 8 bases lay outside the gene matches. The CDR3 runs to 13 residues. The germline gives CDR1 MDHEN, CDR2 SYDVKM.

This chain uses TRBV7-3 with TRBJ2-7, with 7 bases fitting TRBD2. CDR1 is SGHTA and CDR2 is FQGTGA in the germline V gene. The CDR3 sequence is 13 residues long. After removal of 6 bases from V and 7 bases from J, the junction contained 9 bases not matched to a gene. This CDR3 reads CASSPGLVGEQYF. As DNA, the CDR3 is TGTGCCAGCAGTCCCGGACTAGTGGGGGAGCAGTACTTC.

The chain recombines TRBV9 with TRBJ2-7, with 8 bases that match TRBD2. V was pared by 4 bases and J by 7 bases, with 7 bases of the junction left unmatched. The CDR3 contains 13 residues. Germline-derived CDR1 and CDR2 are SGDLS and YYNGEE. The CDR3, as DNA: TGTGCCAGCAGCAAAGGACTAGCCCAGGAGCAGTACTTC. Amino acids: CASSKGLAQEQYF.

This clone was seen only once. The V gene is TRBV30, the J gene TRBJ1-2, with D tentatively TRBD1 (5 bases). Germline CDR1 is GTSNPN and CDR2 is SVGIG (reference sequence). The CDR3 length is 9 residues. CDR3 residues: CAGGYGYTF. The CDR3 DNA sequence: TGTGCTGGGGGCTATGGCTACACCTTC. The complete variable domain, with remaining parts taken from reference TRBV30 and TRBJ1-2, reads SQTIHQWPATLVQPVGSPLSLECTVEGTSNPNLYWYRQAAGRGLQLLFYSVGIGQISSEVPQNLSASRPQDRQFILSSKKLLLSDSGFYLCAGGYGYTFGSGTRLTVV.

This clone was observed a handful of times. The CDR3 protein is CASSVLPEARGYGYTF. The CDR3 region has the DNA TGTGCCAGCAGCGTCCTCCCGGAGGCGAGGGGCTATGGCTACACCTTC. The chain couples TRBV9 to TRBJ1-2; D may be TRBD1 (5 bases). The CDR3 is 16 residues long. Germline V lookup: CDR1 SGDLS, CDR2 YYNGEE. V was pared by 2 bases and J by 4 bases, with 18 bases between.

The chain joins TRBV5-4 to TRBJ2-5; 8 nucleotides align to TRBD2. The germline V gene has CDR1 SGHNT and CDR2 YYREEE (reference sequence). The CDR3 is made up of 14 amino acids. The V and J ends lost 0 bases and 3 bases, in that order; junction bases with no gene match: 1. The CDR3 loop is CASSLAGGEETQYF. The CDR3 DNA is TGTGCCAGCAGCTTGGCCGGGGGGGAAGAGACCCAGTACTTC.

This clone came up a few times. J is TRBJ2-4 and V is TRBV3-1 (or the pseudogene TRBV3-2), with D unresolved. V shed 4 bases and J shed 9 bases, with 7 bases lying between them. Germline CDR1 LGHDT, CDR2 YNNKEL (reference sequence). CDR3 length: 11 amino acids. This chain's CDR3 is CASSREGIQYF. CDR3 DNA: TGTGCCAGCAGCCGAGAAGGCATTCAGTACTTC.

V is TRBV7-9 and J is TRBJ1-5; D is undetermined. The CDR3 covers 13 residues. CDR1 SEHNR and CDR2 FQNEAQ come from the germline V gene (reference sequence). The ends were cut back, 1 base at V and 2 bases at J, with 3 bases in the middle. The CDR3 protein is CASSLERNQPQHF. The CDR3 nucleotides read TGTGCCAGCAGCTTAGAACGCAATCAGCCCCAGCATTTT.

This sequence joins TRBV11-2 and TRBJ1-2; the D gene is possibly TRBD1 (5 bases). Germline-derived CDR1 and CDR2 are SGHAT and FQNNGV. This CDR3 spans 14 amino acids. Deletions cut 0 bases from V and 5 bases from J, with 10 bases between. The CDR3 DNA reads TGTGCCAGCAGCTTAGATCAGGGAAGTTATGGCTACACCTTC. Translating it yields CASSLDQGSYGYTF.